This TCR beta chain was documented in a study of blood T cells in healthy people across ages. A remark on this clonotype: Its antigen is unknown.

Next came a second PCR, run for roughly 6 to 11 cycles, which used a sample-barcoded 5' primer along with a J-beta primer mix. TCRdb reprocessed the 5' RACE reads via MiXCR and lists one record per CDR3 protein. The sample contains 380,000 or so distinct CDR3 sequences, roughly half of which appear only once. Overall study results and limits: There were more naive CD4+ cells and higher diversity in long-lived donors than in aged donors. With naive T cell percentage, TCR beta diversity showed a strong correlation.

This CDR3 contains 14 residues. Germline CDR1 is SGHVS and CDR2 is FQNEAQ. The material sequenced was blood. The receptor comes from a man aged 55-75 years in good health. V is TRBV7-8 and J is TRBJ2-5, with D maybe TRBD2 (5 bases). TRBJ2-7 matches the DNA end more closely, so the J call is doubtful. CDR3 amino acids: CASSLARSGYEQYF. CDR3 nucleotide sequence: TGTGCCAGCAGCTTAGCGCGGTCGGGGTACGAGCAGTACTTC.